This T cell receptor (beta chain) was observed in a study of blood T cell repertoires in COVID-19. In the original workflow: Reference gene primer amplification in the assay estimated nucleated cell counts. Method: immunoSEQ multiplex PCR; TCRdb's copy keeps in-frame clones and lacks some. V, J and clone size reflect that table, while D and trimming were determined from the DNA. The sample carries roughly 54,000 clones, about 86% recorded once. The germline V gene has CDR1 ENHRY and CDR2 SYGVKD. The V end was cut by 10 bases, the J end by 5 bases, with 18 bases between. CDR3 length: 14 amino acids. Seattle patients were enrolled during active infection and followed longitudinally.

This clonotype was sampled from a woman aged 55-69 years with COVID-19, enrolled during active disease. Sequences were obtained from peripheral blood. V and J are TRBV10-3 and TRBJ1-3; TRBD1 might be the D (5 bases). The CDR3 nucleotides are TGTGCCACCCACGATTGGGGCTGGAGAAACACCATATATTTT. Protein: CATHDWGWRNTIYF.